These 23 T cell receptor beta chains originate from one sample sequenced in a study of CD8+ T cells in alopecia areata. Following extraction, RNA underwent reverse transcription to cDNA, which served as the sequencing template. The method was immunoSEQ multiplex PCR; TCRdb's version includes in-frame clones alone and lacks a portion of them. The table lists around 100,000 clones, no singletons, with about 19% in the top ten. The sequencing sample was made of lesional skin. Receptors were obtained from a C3H/HeJ mouse with alopecia areata. The strain's MHC type: H2-k.

This clone appeared a few times. A mismatch at residue 10 separates the TCRdb protein from the translated DNA, so the protein presented here was translated from the DNA. Gene and germline names: mouse. The read gets to within 3 residues of the CDR3 end, and the germline J gene fills in the rest. V and J are TRBV17 and TRBJ1-6; D remains ambiguous. TRBJ1-6 counts as an open reading frame of uncertain function. Germline CDR1 reads MNHDT; CDR2 reads YYDKIL. The CDR3 spans 13 residues. The V and J ends lost 5 bases and 5 bases respectively, with 7 bases between them. The chain's CDR3 is CASSETNNSPLYF. The sequenced CDR3 bases are TGTGCTAGCAGTGAGACAAATAATTCGCCC.

This clone was observed a handful of times. Gene and germline names: mouse. The sequence runs out 4 residues before the end of the CDR3; the remainder is reconstructed from the germline J gene. The chain combines TRBV19 with TRBJ2-3; TRBD2 aligns across 10 bases. The CDR3 spans 17 residues. The junction had 7 bases not matched to a gene; V was cut back by 2 bases and J by 1 base. The germline gives CDR1 FNHDT, CDR2 SITEND (reference sequence). CDR3 protein: CASSITWGGVGAETLYF. The sequenced CDR3 bases are TGTGCCAGCAGTATCACCTGGGGGGGCGTGGGTGCAGAA.

This clone was seen ten or more times. Gene names denote mouse genes. The read ends 4 residues before the CDR3 terminus; that terminus is restored from the germline J gene. The gene calls are TRBV16 and TRBJ2-1; TRBD1 might be the D (6 bases). V was cut by 4 bases and J by 1 base, with 11 bases left in between. This CDR3 is built from 15 residues. Germline V gene sequence: CDR1 SGHSA, CDR2 FRNQAP. CDR3 sequence: CASSYRTENYAEQFF. The DNA read from the CDR3 is TGTGCAAGCAGCTACAGGACAGAAAACTATGCT.

Points on this clone: These gene names are mouse names. The CDR3 end falls 4 residues outside the read, so it is completed with the germline J gene. This chain connects TRBV13-1 to TRBJ2-7; 10 nucleotides match TRBD1. The CDR3 is 16 amino acids. In germline, CDR1 is NSHNY, CDR2 SYGAGN. Partial CDR3 DNA: TGTGCCAGCAGTGAAGGGGACAGGGGTTTTGTTGAT. Encoded protein: CASSEGDRGFVD. The entire CDR3 reads CASSEGDRGFVDEQYF.

Of note for this clone: Gene labels here are mouse ones. With the read ending 4 residues before the CDR3 end, the germline J gene is used to fill in that end. This chain links TRBV19 with TRBJ2-7; D possibly corresponds to TRBD1 (6 bases). Germline V gives CDR1 FNHDT, CDR2 SITEND (reference sequence). The CDR3 covers 12 residues. The CDR3 here is CASSTGDHEQYF. The covered CDR3 bases are TGTGCCAGCAGTACAGGGGACCAT.

This clone was detected a few times. The gene symbols are mouse symbols. The read stops 4 residues short of the end of the CDR3; the missing end is completed from the germline J gene. The rearrangement links TRBV1 to TRBJ1-4, with D tentatively TRBD1 (5 bases). This CDR3 comprises 17 residues. V was pared by 0 bases and J by 0 bases, with 11 bases between. Germline CDR1 and CDR2: NSQYPW and LRSPGD (reference sequence). The CDR3 sequence: CTCSADPGGFSNERLFF. The covered CDR3 bases are TGCACCTGCAGTGCAGATCCGGGGGGATTTTCCAACGAA. Variable domain in full (rest from reference TRBV1 and TRBJ1-4): VTLLEQNPRWRLVPRGQAVNLRCILKNSQYPWMSWYQQDLQKQLQWLFTLRSPGDKEVKSLPGADYLATRVTDTELRLQVANMSQGRTLYCTCSADPGGFSNERLFFGHGTKLSVL.

This clone was detected a few times. Genes and germline are mouse. The read finishes 4 residues shy of the CDR3 end, and the germline J gene is used to complete it. The chain combines TRBV13-3 with TRBJ1-2; 8 nucleotides agree with TRBD1. The CDR3 has 13 residues. The V gene's germline CDR1 is NNHDY and CDR2 SYVADS. V trimming: 5 bases; J trimming: 3 bases; junction bases outside the gene matches: 3. The CDR3 bases that were read are TGTGCCAGCAGGCAGGGGGCTTACTCC. This translates into CASRQGAYS. The whole CDR3 sequence reads CASRQGAYSDYTF.

This clone appeared a few times. Gene names and germline match the mouse. The missing CDR3 end, 4 residues past where the read stops, is filled in from the germline J gene. The rearrangement links TRBV16 to TRBJ2-2; 8 nucleotides line up with TRBD2. J was trimmed by 4 bases and V by 3 bases; bases with no gene match: 4. The CDR3 spans 15 residues. CDR1 is SGHSA and CDR2 is FRNQAP in the germline V gene. CDR3 loop: CASSLGGRGTGQLYF. The DNA read from the CDR3 is TGTGCAAGCAGCTTGGGGGGGCGCGGCACCGGG.

This clone was observed a handful of times. Gene labels here are mouse ones. The read ends 4 residues before the CDR3 terminus; that terminus is restored from the germline J gene. The chain joins TRBV13-3 to TRBJ2-5; 7 positions agree with TRBD1. The CDR3 loop spans 16 amino acids. Germline lookup yields CDR1 NNHDY and CDR2 SYVADS. This CDR3 reads CASSFPPDREEDTQYF. The DNA read from the CDR3 is TGTGCCAGCAGTTTTCCCCCCGACAGGGAAGAAGAC.

This clone was seen only a few times. All gene names here are mouse names. The read gets to within 4 residues of the CDR3 end, and the germline J gene fills in the rest. This chain uses TRBV19 with TRBJ2-5; D possibly corresponds to TRBD1 (6 bases). V was trimmed by 2 bases and J by 0 bases, leaving 10 bases between them. The germline CDR1 and CDR2 sequences are FNHDT and SITEND (reference sequence). There are 15 residues in the CDR3. The sequenced CDR3 bases are TGTGCCAGCAGTATCCCGGGACAAAACCAAGAC. Translation: CASSIPGQNQD. Given in full, the CDR3 is CASSIPGQNQDTQYF.

Turning to this clone: A junction end diverges from the germline sequence, so it may reflect a read error. Germline and genes here are mouse. The read ends 4 residues early relative to the CDR3; the germline J gene fills the gap. V usage is TRBV13-3 and J usage is TRBJ2-4; 14 bases are a match to TRBD2. This CDR3 region has 15 residues. Per germline, CDR1 NNHDY and CDR2 SYVADS. The CDR3 here is CAGRDWGGELNTLYF. The sequenced part of the CDR3 DNA is TGTGCCGGCAGGGACTGGGGGGGCGAGTTGAAC. Complete variable domain (other parts from reference TRBV13-3 and TRBJ2-4): EAAVTQSPRSKVAVTGGKVTLSCHQTNNHDYMYWYRQDTGHGLRLIHYSYVADSTEKGDIPDGYKASRPSQENFSLILELASLSQTAVYFCAGRDWGGELNTLYFGAGTRLSVL.

This clone was recorded at least ten times. Gene names are mouse gene names. The read ends 4 residues before the CDR3 terminus; that terminus is restored from the germline J gene. The V gene is TRBV13-3, the J gene TRBJ2-3; 10 nucleotides match TRBD2. This CDR3 has 15 residues. Trimming removed 6 bases from V and 1 base from J; junction bases left unmatched: 5. The germline V gene has CDR1 NNHDY and CDR2 SYVADS. The CDR3 bases that were read are TGTGCCAGCAACGACTGGGGGGACCGTGCAGAA. This gives the protein CASNDWGDRAE. The whole CDR3 is CASNDWGDRAETLYF.

This clone was counted at least ten times. The gene names given are mouse names. Read coverage stops 4 residues before the CDR3 terminus; the germline J gene supplies the remainder. This chain links TRBV13-3 with TRBJ2-7; 10 bases map to TRBD2. The germline CDR1 and CDR2 sequences are NNHDY and SYVADS. This CDR3 contains 14 residues. Incomplete CDR3 DNA: TGTGCCAGCAGAGACTGGGGGGCCCCTTAT. It codes for CASRDWGAPY. The CDR3 in its entirety is CASRDWGAPYEQYF.

A remark on this clone: Mouse gene names apply. The CDR3 end is not reached by the read, which stops 4 residues before it; the germline J gene fills it in. The V and J genes are TRBV31 and TRBJ2-1, with TRBD2 identical over 9 bases. Germline CDR1 is GKSSPN and CDR2 is SITVG. J gave up 5 bases and V 1 base, and 3 bases lay outside the gene matches. This CDR3 is built from 14 residues. The sequenced CDR3 bases are TGTGCCTGGAGTCCCCTGGGGGGGAATGCT. Protein sequence: CAWSPLGGNA. The whole CDR3 sequence reads CAWSPLGGNAEQFF.

This clone was counted a few times. Gene and germline names: mouse. The sequenced fragment ends 4 residues before the CDR3 boundary, so the rest is inferred from the germline J gene. V and J are TRBV19 and TRBJ2-2, with TRBD2 matching over 10 bases. Germline CDR1 FNHDT, CDR2 SITEND (reference sequence). Unmatched junction bases numbered 5, after V lost 5 bases and J lost 1 base. The CDR3 totals 16 residues. The CDR3 protein is CASSPDWGVNTGQLYF. CDR3 bases read: TGTGCCAGCAGCCCTGACTGGGGGGTAAACACCGGG.

This clone was counted a few times. The gene names here belong to mouse. The CDR3 is cut off 4 residues early in the read; its end comes from the germline J gene. The genes are TRBV13-3 and TRBJ1-1, with 9 bases fitting TRBD1. Germline loops: CDR1 NNHDY, CDR2 SYVADS. The V and J ends lost 5 bases and 4 bases, in that order; junction bases with no gene match: 6. The CDR3 is made up of 14 amino acids. CDR3 sequence reads: CASSNRGRTTEVFF. The DNA read from the CDR3 is TGTGCCAGCAGCAACAGGGGGCGGACCACA.

About this clone itself: Germline and genes: mouse. The read halts 4 residues ahead of the CDR3 end, with the missing end drawn from the germline J gene. V is TRBV13-1 and J is TRBJ1-1, with D possibly matching TRBD1 (5 bases). CDR1 is NSHNY and CDR2 is SYGAGN in the germline V gene. The V gene lost 0 bases and the J gene lost 3 bases, with 12 bases spanning the gap. The CDR3 runs 15 residues. The CDR3 loop reads CASSDAWGWDTEVFF. The sequenced CDR3 bases are TGTGCCAGCAGTGATGCCTGGGGGTGGGACACA.

On this clone: The genes and germline here are from mouse. The read halts 4 residues ahead of the CDR3 end, with the missing end drawn from the germline J gene. This chain links TRBV13-3 with TRBJ2-1; D call uncertain. Looked up from germline, CDR1 is NNHDY and CDR2 is SYVADS. The CDR3 sequence is 13 residues long. V lost 6 bases and J lost 1, with 8 bases in between. The CDR3 sequence is CASTRKNYAEQFF. The DNA read from the CDR3 is TGTGCCAGCACCAGGAAAAACTATGCT.

This clone was counted ten times or more. Germline and genes here are mouse. The observed sequence ends 4 residues before the CDR3 terminus, with the missing tail filled in from the germline J gene. V usage is TRBV13-3 and J usage is TRBJ1-1, with 8 bases identical to TRBD1. The V and J ends lost 6 bases and 3 bases, in that order; junction bases with no gene match: 7. Per germline, CDR1 NNHDY and CDR2 SYVADS. This CDR3 region has 14 residues. Here the CDR3 reads CASTYRGGDTEVFF. The CDR3 DNA, read in part, is TGTGCCAGCACCTACAGGGGGGGGGACACA.

This clone showed up just a few times. Mouse germline and gene names are used. The CDR3 is cut off 4 residues early in the read; its end comes from the germline J gene. The chain has TRBV13-1 and TRBJ2-1; 7 bases are shared with TRBD1. Per germline, CDR1 NSHNY and CDR2 SYGAGN. CDR3 length equals 15 residues. Losses at the gene ends were 4 bases for V and 1 base for J; bases not matched to a gene: 5. The CDR3: CASSIGGQNYAEQFF. Partial CDR3 DNA: TGTGCCAGCAGTATCGGGGGACAGAACTATGCT.

This clone was detected many times. The gene symbols are mouse symbols. The read halts 4 residues ahead of the CDR3 end, with the missing end drawn from the germline J gene. The J gene is TRBJ2-5, the V gene TRBV16; 11 bases are a match to TRBD2. CDR1 is SGHSA, CDR2 FRNQAP, per germline. The length of the CDR3 is 14 residues. This CDR3 reads CASSPGLGEDTQYF. The DNA read from the CDR3 is TGTGCAAGCAGCCCGGGACTGGGGGAAGAC.

Details on this clone: Mouse names are used for the genes. The read terminates 4 residues ahead of where the CDR3 ends, so the germline J gene completes it. The chain employs TRBV19 and TRBJ2-7, with a tentative D call TRBD1 (6 bases). Germline CDR1 reads FNHDT; CDR2 reads SITEND (reference sequence). This CDR3 contains 16 residues. V was cut by 5 bases and J by 0 bases, with 18 bases left in between. Partial CDR3 DNA: TGTGCCAGCAGCCTCTTCTACCGGGACAACTCCTAT. Translation: CASSLFYRDNSY. In full, the CDR3 reads CASSLFYRDNSYEQYF.

A remark on this clone: Genes here carry mouse names. The CDR3 end falls 4 residues outside the read, so it is completed with the germline J gene. The chain combines TRBV1 with TRBJ1-1; 7 bases map to TRBD1. Germline CDR1 is NSQYPW and CDR2 is LRSPGD (reference sequence). The CDR3 covers 15 residues. Trimming took 3 bases from V and 3 from J; bases not matched to a gene: 7. Here the CDR3 reads CTCSARDRGDTEVFF. The DNA read from the CDR3 is TGCACCTGCAGTGCCCGGGACAGAGGCGACACA.